This T cell receptor beta chain originates from a study of cytomegalovirus exposure and HLA in healthy donors. The study, taken as a whole, reports: CMV serostatus was the only recorded immune exposure for donors. In a later analysis, at a false discovery rate of 0.05, 15,000 to 20,000 TCR beta sequences were associated with HLA alleles.

Concerning this clone itself: The antigen is not known.

This CDR3 has 10 amino acids. Germline V gene data show CDR1 as DFQATT and CDR2 as SNEGSKA (reference sequence). Trimming removed 4 bases from V and 4 bases from J, with 2 bases in between. The study ran its PCR with 60 Vbeta and 13 Jbeta primers. Profiling relied on immunoSEQ multiplex PCR, and the TCRdb table lists in-frame clones only, not all of them. In the table there are around 150,000 clones, more than 75% of which are singletons. Sequencing used PBMCs. V and J are TRBV20-1 and TRBJ2-1; no firm D call. The TCR sequence derives from a man aged 18 to 29 in good health and CMV-seropositive. The CDR3 sequence: CSATYNEQFF. DNA for the CDR3: TGCAGTGCTACATACAATGAGCAGTTCTTC.